This passage covers 19 T cell receptor beta chains from one sample sequenced in a study of OX40 agonist ivuxolimab in advanced cancers. Data came from immunoSEQ multiplex PCR; TCRdb stores just in-frame clones and leaves some out. The table records under 90,000 clones, 93% of them present only once. Here the sequenced sample was CD4+ or CD8+ T cells sorted from blood, taken in a trial of the OX40 agonist ivuxolimab. Source of these receptors: an adult with an advanced solid tumor such as melanoma, head and neck, liver or kidney cancer.

This clone was found once. The chain uses TRBV28 and TRBJ2-3; 7 bases line up with TRBD2. V shed 3 bases and J 2 bases; nucleotides not matched to a gene: 5. CDR3 size: 15 residues. CDR1 is MDHEN, CDR2 SYDVKM, per germline. The CDR3 spells CASSLGLTLTDTQYF. The CDR3 DNA reads as TGTGCCAGCAGTTTGGGACTAACTCTCACAGATACGCAGTATTTT.

This chain joins TRBV7-9 and TRBJ2-1; D is undetermined. V lost 4 bases and J lost 3, with 7 bases in between. CDR1 SEHNR and CDR2 FQNEAQ come from the germline V gene (reference sequence). The CDR3 consists of 13 residues. CDR3 region: CASSSTVYNEQFF. CDR3 nucleotides: TGTGCCAGCAGCTCCACAGTCTACAATGAGCAGTTCTTC. The variable domain in full, completed from reference TRBV7-9 and TRBJ2-1, reads DTGVSQNPRHKITKRGQNVTFRCDPISEHNRLYWYRQTLGQGPEFLTYFQNEAQLEKSRLLSDRFSAERPKGSFSTLEIQRTEQGDSAMYLCASSSTVYNEQFFGPGTRLTVL.

This chain joins TRBV21-1 and TRBJ2-5; the table's D call TRBD1 went unverified against the DNA. TRBV21-1 is noted as a pseudogene. CDR3 length: 13 residues. The CDR3, as DNA: TGTGCCAGCAGCGGTAGGGGTGGAGAGACCCAGTACTTC. It translates to CASSGRGGETQYF.

V gene TRBV19 combines with J gene TRBJ1-1; 8 nucleotides align to TRBD1. Germline V CDR1 and CDR2: LNHDA, SQIVND (reference sequence). V shed 6 bases and J 6 bases; nucleotides not matched to a gene: 6. CDR3 length: 13 amino acids. CDR3 coding DNA: TGTGCCAGTAGGGGGGGACAGGCCGCTGAAGCTTTCTTT. Amino acid sequence: CASRGGQAAEAFF.

The CDR3, as DNA: TGTGCCAGCAGCTTAGCAGGGACTAGCGGTACCCGCGATACGCAGTATTTT. Its protein is CASSLAGTSGTRDTQYF. The rearrangement links TRBV11-2 to TRBJ2-3; 11 bases match TRBD2. CDR3 length equals 17 residues. The trim removed 1 base at V and 6 bases at J, leaving 9 bases unmatched. Germline CDR1 SGHAT, CDR2 FQNNGV.

This clone was found a few times. The gene calls are TRBV7-9 and TRBJ1-6, with 8 bases that match TRBD1. CDR3 length: 13 residues. Germline assignment: CDR1 SEHNR and CDR2 FQNEAQ (reference sequence). The V segment lost 4 bases and the J segment 18 bases; nucleotides outside the gene matches: 11. The CDR3 sequence is CASSYGQGYSPHF. The CDR3 DNA follows: TGTGCCAGCAGCTACGGACAGGGCTATTCCCCCCACTTT.

Note on this clone: Sequence at one end of the junction differs from germline and may be a read error. The chain employs TRBV6-4 and TRBJ1-1; D is perhaps TRBD1 (6 bases). This CDR3 spans 15 amino acids. CDR1 and CDR2 (germline): MRHNA, SNTAGT. CDR3 region: CASSLDRWGNSEAFF. For the CDR3, the DNA is TGTGCCAGCAGTCTTGACAGGTGGGGGAACTCTGAAGCTTTCTTT.

The genes are TRBV7-3 and TRBJ2-1; maybe TRBD2 (6 bases). Germline values: CDR1 SGHTA, CDR2 FQGTGA. The CDR3 extends over 15 amino acids. Trimming took off 2 bases at V and 7 bases at J, with 15 bases between the two ends. Here the CDR3 DNA reads TGTGCCAGCAGCTTATCCGAGGGGAGGTGGAATGAGCAGTTCTTC. Translating gives CASSLSEGRWNEQFF.

In this sample, this clone turned up a few times. This chain uses TRBV4-1 with TRBJ1-1; D call uncertain. Germline V gene lookup returns CDR1 MGHRA and CDR2 YSYEKL. The V and J ends lost 1 base and 5 bases respectively, with 5 bases between them. CDR3 length equals 12 residues. As DNA, the CDR3 is TGCGCCAGCAGCCAAGGGGAGACTGAAGCTTTCTTT. It specifies CASSQGETEAFF.

The chain combines TRBV2 with TRBJ2-7, with D hard to call. Trimming shortened V by 2 bases and J by 6 bases, and 8 bases separated the two germline ends. The CDR3 consists of 12 residues. Germline V gives CDR1 SNHLY, CDR2 FYNNEI. CDR3 sequence reads: CASSELGLEQYF. In DNA form, the CDR3 reads TGTGCCAGCAGTGAATTGGGTCTCGAGCAGTACTTC.

The rearrangement links TRBV27 to TRBJ2-7; unclear D gene. V shed 6 bases and J shed 0 bases, with 15 bases lying between them. The length of the CDR3 is 15 residues. The V gene's germline CDR1 is MNHEY and CDR2 SMNVEV (reference sequence). The CDR3 bases are TGTGCCAGCAGGCCCCGAGAGGATTTCTCCTACGAGCAGTACTTC. This gives the protein CASRPREDFSYEQYF.

The gene calls are TRBV4-1 and TRBJ2-2, with a tentative D call TRBD1 (6 bases). V lost 3 bases and J lost 1, with 9 bases in between. The CDR3 is 15 residues long. CDR1 is MGHRA and CDR2 is YSYEKL in the germline V gene. The CDR3 loop reads CASSHLGGNTGELFF. Here the CDR3 DNA reads TGCGCCAGCAGCCACCTAGGGGGGAACACCGGGGAGCTGTTTTTT.

This chain uses TRBV11-3 with TRBJ2-3; TRBD1 matches at 9 bases. The CDR3 is made up of 19 amino acids. CDR1 is SGHNT and CDR2 is YENEEA in the germline V gene. Germline trimming cut 3 bases from V and 3 bases from J; bases unmatched to any gene: 16. The CDR3 reads CASSLSGDRAGLKTDTQYF. CDR3 nucleotides: TGTGCCAGCAGCTTGTCCGGGGACAGGGCGGGCCTGAAAACAGATACGCAGTATTTT.

The rearrangement joins TRBV30 to TRBJ1-2, with TRBD1 matching over 8 bases. This CDR3 has 14 amino acids. With V trimmed by 2 bases and J by 6 bases, 8 bases remained unmatched. Germline CDR1 reads GTSNPN; CDR2 reads SVGIG (reference sequence). The CDR3 DNA reads as TGTGCCTGGAGTTTGATTCAGGGGGCAGATGGCTACACCTTC. Its translation is CAWSLIQGADGYTF.

V and J are TRBV4-3 and TRBJ1-4; D not certain. V lost 0 bases and J lost 8, with 10 bases in between. The CDR3 is 14 residues long. Looked up from germline, CDR1 is LGHNA and CDR2 is YSLEER. The CDR3 DNA follows: TGCGCCAGCAGCCAAGAGAGGGTCCGGGAAAAACTGTTTTTT. It specifies CASSQERVREKLFF.

The V call is TRBV20-1, the J call TRBJ2-1; D assignment may be TRBD1 or TRBD2 (5 bases each). V lost 7 bases and J 7 bases, leaving 11 bases between the germline ends. CDR3 length: 11 amino acids. Germline CDR1 and CDR2: DFQATT and SNEGSKA (reference sequence). The CDR3 sequence: CSVQWGNEQFF. CDR3 nucleotide sequence: TGCAGTGTTCAGTGGGGGAATGAGCAGTTCTTC.

This chain connects TRBV15 to TRBJ1-2, with D possibly being TRBD1 (6 bases). CDR3 length: 15 amino acids. The V end lost 0 bases, the J end lost 6 bases, and 14 bases lay between the germline ends. The V gene's germline CDR1 is LNHNV and CDR2 YYDKDF (reference sequence). The DNA of the CDR3 is TGTGCCACCAGCAGAGAGACAGGATTTATTCATGGCTACACCTTC. Translating it yields CATSRETGFIHGYTF.

The chain links TRBV6-5 to TRBJ1-1, with a weak D call TRBD1 (5 bases). Germline V gene sequence: CDR1 MNHEY, CDR2 SVGAGI. V gave up 2 bases and J gave up 8 bases, with 12 bases separating them. The CDR3 has 13 residues. CDR3 DNA sequence: TGTGCCAGCAGTTACGGGACCGGGGGGGAAGCTTTCTTT. Protein product: CASSYGTGGEAFF.

The chain combines TRBV5-1 with TRBJ2-7, with D maybe TRBD2 (6 bases). This CDR3 has 12 amino acids. Trimming stripped 4 bases from V and 4 bases from J, with 9 bases between. The germline CDR1 and CDR2 sequences are SGHRS and YFSETQ. In DNA, the CDR3 is TGCGCCAGCAGCCCTGGGGGGTACGAGCAGTACTTC. Protein: CASSPGGYEQYF.